This record concerns one TCR beta chain sequence. Its target is unknown. V shed 3 bases and J shed 7 bases, with 9 bases lying between them. The CDR3 is 13 residues long. The source of the sample is a study of T cell responses to AZD1222 COVID-19 vaccine. Study information: Second-dose intervals near 4 or 12 weeks were combined.

Notes on the study in general: Repertoires were obtained solely post-peak T cell response. Donors in the cohort were predominantly white British and more often female, and clonal diversity was possibly underestimated.

Assay used: immunoSEQ multiplex PCR; TCRdb lists only in-frame clones, some missing. In the table there are about 130,000 clones, 75% to 90% of which are singletons. The specimen was peripheral blood, collected on day 0 of AZD1222 vaccination. The chain combines TRBV12-3 or TRBV12-4 with TRBJ2-2, with D possibly matching TRBD2 (5 bases). This receptor was taken from an adult in good health. CDR3 sequence reads: CASSFAGGGELFF. The CDR3, as DNA: TGTGCCAGCAGTTTTGCGGGCGGCGGGGAGCTGTTTTTT.